Below, 12 T cell receptor beta chains from the same sample are listed, as sequenced in a study of blood T cell repertoires in COVID-19. The table came from immunoSEQ multiplex PCR; TCRdb's copy has only in-frame clones and leaves some out. The top ten clones hold about 4.7% of a sample with around 15,000 clones, around 90% of them seen once. Sequenced sample: peripheral blood. Every receptor here comes from a man between 60 and 70 years old with active COVID-19.

This chain joins TRBV5-1 and TRBJ2-7; 7 positions agree with TRBD1. Germline V gene data show CDR1 as SGHRS and CDR2 as YFSETQ. V shed 0 bases and J 1 base; nucleotides not matched to a gene: 4. The length of the CDR3 is 15 residues. CDR3 sequence: CASSLATGTSYEQYF. CDR3 in DNA: TGCGCCAGCAGCTTGGCGACAGGGACATCCTACGAGCAGTACTTC.

In its sample, this clone was seen once. The chain carries TRBV6-4 and TRBJ2-5, with 12 bases fitting TRBD2. The CDR3 runs 15 residues. Germline loops: CDR1 MRHNA, CDR2 SNTAGT. The junction had 6 bases not matched to a gene; V was cut back by 5 bases and J by 5 bases. The CDR3 nucleotides read TGTGCCAGCAGTCTCCTAGCGGGGGGGCAGGAGACCCAGTACTTC. Amino acids: CASSLLAGGQETQYF.

The rearrangement links TRBV6-5 to TRBJ1-5; possibly TRBD1 for D (5 bases). Germline V gene data show CDR1 as MNHEY and CDR2 as SVGAGI. CDR3 length: 12 residues. The V gene lost 10 bases and the J gene lost 4 bases, with 11 bases spanning the gap. CDR3: CATLTGNQPQHF. In DNA, the CDR3 is TGTGCCACCCTCACAGGAAATCAGCCCCAGCATTTT.

The chain employs TRBV24-1 and TRBJ2-2; maybe TRBD2 (6 bases). There are 15 residues in the CDR3. Trimming shortened V by 1 base and J by 4 bases, and 9 bases separated the two germline ends. Germline V gene sequence: CDR1 KGHDR, CDR2 SFDVKD. The CDR3 spells CATSDLGGATGELFF. Written as DNA, the CDR3 is TGTGCCACCAGTGATTTAGGAGGGGCCACCGGGGAGCTGTTTTTT.

The rearrangement joins TRBV19 to TRBJ1-5, with TRBD1 identical over 7 bases. The V gene end was trimmed by 4 bases and the J gene end by 7 bases; junction bases not matched to a gene: 7. The CDR3 consists of 14 residues. CDR1 and CDR2 (germline): LNHDA, SQIVND (reference sequence). CDR3 DNA: TGTGCCAGTAGTACGCGGACAGGTCCCCAGCCCCAGCATTTT. Translation gives CASSTRTGPQPQHF.

This clone appeared a single time. The chain carries TRBV5-8 and TRBJ1-4, with TRBD1 identical over 7 bases. This CDR3 has 16 residues. Germline V gene lookup returns CDR1 SGHTS and CDR2 YDEGEE. V lost 0 bases and J lost 7; bases outside the gene matches: 9. This CDR3 is CASSLAHSTGSEKLFF. CDR3 DNA: TGTGCCAGCAGCTTGGCCCACTCGACAGGGAGTGAAAAACTGTTTTTT.

The CDR3 loop is CASSPPASGGSQYF. The CDR3 DNA reads as TGTGCCAGCAGCCCCCCCGCTAGCGGGGGGTCCCAGTACTTC. The chain recombines TRBV11-1 with TRBJ2-5; 11 nucleotides align to TRBD2. Trimming took 5 bases from V and 9 from J; bases not matched to a gene: 8. CDR1 is SGHAT and CDR2 is FQDESV in the germline V gene (reference sequence). This CDR3 is 14 amino acids long.

The CDR3 DNA reads as TGTGCCAGCAACCCCGGAGGAAACTATGGCTACACCTTC. Translation: CASNPGGNYGYTF. The gene calls are TRBV7-9 and TRBJ1-2, with D unresolved. The V end was cut by 7 bases, the J end by 2 bases, with 11 bases between. CDR1 is SEHNR and CDR2 is FQNEAQ in the germline V gene (reference sequence). The CDR3 runs 13 residues.

V usage is TRBV21-1 and J usage is TRBJ2-1; TRBD1, the table's D call, lacks a check against the DNA. TRBV21-1 is a listed pseudogene. The CDR3 is 18 residues long. CDR3 coding DNA: TGTGCCAGCAGCAAATGGCGAAAGGGACAGGGAGGGAAGAATGAGCAGTTCTTC. Protein product: CASSKWRKGQGGKNEQFF.

The chain links TRBV28 to TRBJ1-1; TRBD1 might be the D (6 bases). Germline-derived CDR1 and CDR2 are MDHEN and SYDVKM. This CDR3 contains 14 residues. V lost 6 bases and J 2 bases, leaving 13 bases between the germline ends. CDR3 in amino acids: CASSPGTTNTEAFF. The CDR3 bases are TGTGCCAGCAGCCCCGGGACAACTAACACTGAAGCTTTCTTT.

The chain's CDR3 is CASSYGGTSGGLNIQYF. CDR3 nucleotide sequence: TGTGCCAGCAGCTATGGAGGGACTAGCGGGGGTTTAAACATTCAGTACTTC. The J gene is TRBJ2-4, the V gene TRBV28; 14 bases map to TRBD2. Germline V lookup: CDR1 MDHEN, CDR2 SYDVKM. V lost 6 bases, J lost 6 bases, and 10 bases stayed unmatched. The CDR3 is 17 residues long.

This chain joins TRBV18 and TRBJ2-4; 8 bases fit TRBD1. The germline V gene has CDR1 KGHSH and CDR2 LQKENI. V trimming: 6 bases; J trimming: 0 bases; junction bases outside the gene matches: 10. The CDR3 totals 17 residues. The CDR3 loop is CASSQGALSLAKNIQYF. The CDR3 DNA is TGTGCCAGCTCCCAGGGGGCCCTCTCCTTAGCCAAAAACATTCAGTACTTC. Together with reference TRBV18 and TRBJ2-4, the CDR3 gives the full variable domain: NAGVMQNPRHLVRRRGQEARLRCSPMKGHSHVYWYRQLPEEGLKFMVYLQKENIIDESGMPKERFSAEFPKEGPSILRIQQVVRGDSAAYFCASSQGALSLAKNIQYFGAGTRLSVL.